Listed below are T cell receptor beta chains from one sample, sequenced in a study of blood T cell repertoires in COVID-19. The table came from immunoSEQ multiplex PCR; TCRdb's copy has only in-frame clones and leaves some out. The table includes some 270,000 clones, 89% detected once. The sample was peripheral blood. The receptors here all came from a man aged 45-65 years with acute or convalescent COVID-19. The CDR3 runs from the conserved cysteine through the conserved F or W. D genes are given only for firm matches. Clone size is shown for a subset of rows, as once, few, many or a class of expanded clone.

size,V,J,D,CDR3,DNA
.,TRBV11-3,TRBJ2-2,.,CASSTSGSGELFF,TGTGCCAGCAGCACATCCGGGTCCGGGGAGCTGTTTTTT
.,TRBV9,TRBJ1-2,TRBD1,CASSTHRGNYGYTF,TGTGCCAGCAGCACCCACAGGGGGAACTATGGCTACACCTTC
.,TRBV6-5,TRBJ1-1,TRBD1,CASSPGTGSTEAFF,TGTGCCAGCAGCCCCGGGACAGGGAGCACTGAAGCTTTCTTT
once,TRBV19,TRBJ1-4,TRBD1,CASIWGQGGEKLFF,TGTGCCAGTATTTGGGGACAGGGTGGTGAAAAACTGTTTTTT
.,TRBV18,TRBJ1-6,.,CASSPNQGWDSPLHF,TGTGCCAGCTCACCGAATCAGGGTTGGGATTCACCCCTCCACTTT
.,TRBV2,TRBJ1-4,.,CASSERQALTNEKLFF,TGTGCCAGCAGTGAAAGGCAGGCCCTAACCAATGAAAAACTGTTTTTT
.,TRBV25-1,TRBJ1-1,.,CASSPPRAGTEAFF,TGTGCCAGCAGTCCGCCCAGGGCCGGCACTGAAGCTTTCTTT
.,TRBV29-1,TRBJ2-1,.,CSVVEGNEQFF,TGCAGCGTTGTTGAGGGCAATGAGCAGTTCTTC
.,TRBV19,TRBJ1-1,.,CAPNRSGLTAMNTEAFF,TGTGCCCCTAACCGATCAGGGCTTACGGCAATGAACACTGAAGCTTTCTTT
.,TRBV6-5,TRBJ1-1,.,CASSPHGGALEAFF,TGTGCCAGCAGCCCGCACGGGGGTGCCCTTGAAGCTTTCTTT